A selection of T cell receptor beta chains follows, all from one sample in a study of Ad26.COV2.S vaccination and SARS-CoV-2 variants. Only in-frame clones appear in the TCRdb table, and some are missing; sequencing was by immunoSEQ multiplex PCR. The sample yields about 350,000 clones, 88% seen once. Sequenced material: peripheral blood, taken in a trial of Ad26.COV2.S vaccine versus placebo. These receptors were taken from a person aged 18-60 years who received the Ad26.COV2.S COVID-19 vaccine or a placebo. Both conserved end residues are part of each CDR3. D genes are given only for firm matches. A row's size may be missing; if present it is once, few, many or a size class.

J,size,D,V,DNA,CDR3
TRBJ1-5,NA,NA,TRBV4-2,TGTGCCAGCAGCCAACTTACAGGGTTAAGCAATCAGCCCCAGCATTTT,CASSQLTGLSNQPQHF
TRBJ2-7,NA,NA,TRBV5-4,TGTGCCAGCAGCCTAGGCGGGGGCCTCTCCTACGAGCAGTACTTC,CASSLGGGLSYEQYF
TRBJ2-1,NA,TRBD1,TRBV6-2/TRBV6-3,TGTGCCAGCAGTTACTCTCCGGGACAGGGTATCCGCAATGAGCAGTTCTTC,CASSYSPGQGIRNEQFF
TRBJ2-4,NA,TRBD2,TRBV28,TGTGCCAGCAGTTTGACTAGCGGCAGAATAGCCAAAAACATTCAGTACTTC,CASSLTSGRIAKNIQYF
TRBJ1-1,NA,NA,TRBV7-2,TGTGCCAGCAGCTTAGTCTTGGAGGCGAACACTGAAGCTTTCTTT,CASSLVLEANTEAFF
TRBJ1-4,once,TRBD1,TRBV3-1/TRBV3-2,TGTGCCAGCAGACAGGGGGTTGGTAATGAAAAACTGTTTTTT,CASRQGVGNEKLFF
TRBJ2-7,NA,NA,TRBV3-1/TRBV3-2,TGTGCCAGCAGCCCCGAGACCGTTTCCTACGAGCAGTACTTC,CASSPETVSYEQYF
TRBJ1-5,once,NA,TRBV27,TGTGCCAGCAGTTCACGCCATAGCAATCAGCCCCAGCATTTT,CASSSRHSNQPQHF
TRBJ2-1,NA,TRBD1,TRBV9,TGTGCCAGCAGCCCACGCAACAGGGGGCAGCCCTTCGCGGGTGAGCAGTTCTTC,CASSPRNRGQPFAGEQFF
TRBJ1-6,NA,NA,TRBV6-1,TGTGCCAGCAGTGAGGTGGGGTCCTATAATTCACCCCTCCACTTT,CASSEVGSYNSPLHF
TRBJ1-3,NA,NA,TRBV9,TGTGCCAGCAGCGTAGAGGTAGTCACTGGAAACACCATATATTTT,CASSVEVVTGNTIYF
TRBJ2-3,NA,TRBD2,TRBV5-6,TGTGCCAGCAGGGAGGCGGGGGAAGGACACATGGATACGCAGTATTTT,CASREAGEGHMDTQYF
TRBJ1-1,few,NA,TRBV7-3,TGTGCCAGCAGCCCGGGACGGCTGAACACTGAAGCTTTCTTT,CASSPGRLNTEAFF
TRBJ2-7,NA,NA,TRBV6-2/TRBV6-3,TGTGCCAGCAGTTACTCAAGCGGTGGACAAACCACCTTCTCCTACGAGCAGTACTTC,CASSYSSGGQTTFSYEQYF
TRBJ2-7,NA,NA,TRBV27,TGTGCCAGCAGTTCGGACCAGACCTACGAGCAGTACTTC,CASSSDQTYEQYF
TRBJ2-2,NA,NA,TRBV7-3,TGTGCCAGCAGCTTGGAAAGACAGCGCACCGGGGAGCTGTTTTTT,CASSLERQRTGELFF
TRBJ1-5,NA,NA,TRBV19,TGTGCCAGTAGTGGCCCCCCAGGGGTTCCCAATCAGCCCCAGCATTTT,CASSGPPGVPNQPQHF
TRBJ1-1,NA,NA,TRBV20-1,TGCAGTGCTAGATGGGCGGGGTGGGCTTTCTTT,CSARWAGWAFF
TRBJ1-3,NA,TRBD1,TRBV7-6,TGTGCCAGCAGCTTAGACCCGCGACAGGGCGGAAACACCATATATTTT,CASSLDPRQGGNTIYF
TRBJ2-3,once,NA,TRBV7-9,TGTGCCAGCCAGGGGATCCCAGATACGCAGTATTTT,CASQGIPDTQYF
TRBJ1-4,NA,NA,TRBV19,TGTGCCAGTAGTTTTGGGAGCGGGCGTGAAAAACTGTTTTTT,CASSFGSGREKLFF
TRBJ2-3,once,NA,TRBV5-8,TGTGCCAGCAGCTTGGAAGGGAGCACAGATACGCAGTATTTT,CASSLEGSTDTQYF
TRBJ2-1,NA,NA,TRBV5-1,TGCGCCAGCAGCTCTCAGGGTTACAATGAGCAGTTCTTC,CASSSQGYNEQFF
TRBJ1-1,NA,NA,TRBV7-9,TGTGCCAGCAGCCTGACACTCTCAGGAACAGCTTTCTTT,CASSLTLSGTAFF
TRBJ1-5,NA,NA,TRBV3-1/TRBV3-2,TGTGCCAGCAGCCAAGGTCTGGTAGCGCGTCAGCCCCAGCATTTT,CASSQGLVARQPQHF
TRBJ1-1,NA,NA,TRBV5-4,TGTGCCAGCAGCCTAGGGGGGGCTAAGAGCAACACTGAAGCTTTCTTT,CASSLGGAKSNTEAFF
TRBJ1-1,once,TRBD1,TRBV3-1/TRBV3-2,TGTGCCAGCAGCCAAAGTGCCGGGACAGCTGAAGCTTTCTTT,CASSQSAGTAEAFF
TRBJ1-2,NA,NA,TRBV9,TGTGCCAGCAGTACAGGGTTGGGCTACACCTTC,CASSTGLGYTF
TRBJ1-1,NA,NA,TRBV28,TGTGCCAGCAGTTTATGGATTCACCCGAACACTGAAGCTTTCTTT,CASSLWIHPNTEAFF
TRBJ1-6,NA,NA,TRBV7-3,TGTGCCAGCAGCGCCAACACGGATTCACCCCTCCACTTT,CASSANTDSPLHF
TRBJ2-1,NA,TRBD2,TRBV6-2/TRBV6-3,TGTGCCAGCAGTTACCGGGGACTAGCGGGTAATGAGCAGTTCTTC,CASSYRGLAGNEQFF
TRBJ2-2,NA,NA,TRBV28,TGTGCCAGCAGCGTACAGGGCTCGGTGAGATTTGCCGGGGAGCTGTTTTTT,CASSVQGSVRFAGELFF
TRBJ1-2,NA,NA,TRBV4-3,TGCGCCAGCAGCCAAGATCGAGGATTTAACTATGGCTACACCTTC,CASSQDRGFNYGYTF